This paragraph reports one TCR beta chain. Its antigen remains unknown. The PCR used 60 Vbeta and 13 Jbeta primers. Data came from immunoSEQ multiplex PCR; TCRdb stores just in-frame clones and leaves some out. The sample includes approximately 150,000 clones, roughly 79% seen only once; the top ten take 1.5% to 2.5%. Germline V gene data show CDR1 as SGHTA and CDR2 as FQGNSA. After removal of 3 bases from V and 14 bases from J, the junction contained 12 bases not matched to a gene. The CDR3 covers 14 residues. These data originate in a study of cytomegalovirus exposure and HLA in healthy donors. Study findings and constraints: Most TCRs appeared rarely, but some public TCRs recurred in many donors. Overall, around 160 TCR beta chains were annotated as cytomegalovirus-associated. Across donors, sequencing depth was assumed by presence/absence analyses to be roughly uniform. Several of the most significant clusters appeared, in a later analysis, to be linked to common viral pathogens.

This clonotype was sampled from a middle-aged woman in good health and CMV-seronegative. V and J are TRBV7-2 and TRBJ2-1; 8 bases align to TRBD1. Specimen: PBMCs. The CDR3 reads CASSFTGQGTMEFF. CDR3 nucleotide sequence: TGTGCCAGCAGCTTCACCGGACAGGGAACTATGGAGTTCTTC. Looking up the rest from reference TRBV7-2 and TRBJ2-1 gives the full variable domain: GAGVSQSPSNKVTEKGKDVELRCDPISGHTALYWYRQSLGQGLEFLIYFQGNSAPDKSGLPSDRFSAERTGGSVSTLTIQRTQQEDSAVYLCASSFTGQGTMEFFGPGTRLTVL.